This T cell receptor (beta chain) was sequenced during a study of blood T cell repertoires in COVID-19. Data came from immunoSEQ multiplex PCR; TCRdb stores just in-frame clones and leaves some out. The sample lists about 250,000 clones, around 86% seen once, with around 1.6% in the top ten. CDR1 SGHTA and CDR2 FQGTGA come from the germline V gene. Trimming took 6 bases from V and 0 from J, leaving 8 bases between them. The CDR3 runs 13 residues. This clone was seen a single time. The sample was PBMCs or T cells enriched from blood (not recorded which). This clonotype was obtained from a woman between 50 and 59 years old who had recovered from COVID-19. The chain employs TRBV7-3 and TRBJ1-1; D is possibly TRBD1 (5 bases). The CDR3 bases are TGTGCCAGCAGTCCCAGGGTGAACACTGAAGCTTTCTTT. It is translated as CASSPRVNTEAFF. The full variable domain, its missing parts supplied by reference TRBV7-3 and TRBJ1-1, is GAGVSQTPSNKVTEKGKYVELRCDPISGHTALYWYRQSLGQGPEFLIYFQGTGAADDSGLPNDRFFAVRPEGSVSTLKIQRTERGDSAVYLCASSPRVNTEAFFGQGTRLTVV.